One sample yielded the 19 T cell receptor beta chains listed below, sequenced in a study of blood T cell repertoires in COVID-19. The protocol was immunoSEQ multiplex PCR, while the TCRdb copy is restricted to in-frame clones and leaves out a portion. The sample includes 90,000 to 120,000 clones, around 85% of them seen just once. Sequences were obtained from PBMCs or T cells enriched from blood (not recorded which). The receptor source for this set is a woman aged 45-65 years who had recovered from COVID-19.

The chain uses TRBV19 and TRBJ1-5; the match to TRBD1 covers 8 bases. This CDR3 has 14 amino acids. The V gene end was trimmed by 3 bases and the J gene end by 5 bases; junction bases not matched to a gene: 3. In germline, CDR1 is LNHDA, CDR2 SQIVND (reference sequence). The CDR3 is CASSIRGLDQPQHF. The CDR3 DNA reads TGTGCCAGTAGTATCAGGGGGCTTGATCAGCCCCAGCATTTT. The whole variable domain, filled in from reference TRBV19 and TRBJ1-5, reads DGGITQSPKYLFRKEGQNVTLSCEQNLNHDAMYWYRQDPGQGLRLIYYSQIVNDFQKGDIAEGYSVSREKKESFPLTVTSAQKNPTAFYLCASSIRGLDQPQHFGDGTRLSIL.

J is TRBJ2-7 and V is TRBV5-6; perhaps TRBD2 as D (5 bases). CDR1 and CDR2 (germline): SGHDT, YYEEEE. Trimming took 8 bases from V and 0 from J, leaving 9 bases between them. This CDR3 contains 12 residues. CDR3 coding DNA: TGTGCCAGTCATCGGGGCTCCTACGAGCAGTACTTC. This translates into CASHRGSYEQYF.

The chain joins TRBV11-1 to TRBJ1-1; 8 bases are shared with TRBD1. CDR3 length: 16 residues. Germline CDR1 is SGHAT and CDR2 is FQDESV (reference sequence). J was trimmed by 0 bases and V by 5 bases; bases with no gene match: 8. CDR3 loop: CASSLVQGALNTEAFF. In nucleotides, the CDR3 is TGTGCCAGCAGCCTGGTGCAGGGGGCGTTGAACACTGAAGCTTTCTTT.

The chain uses TRBV7-6 and TRBJ1-2, with TRBD1 matching 9 bases. CDR1 and CDR2 from the germline V gene are SGHVS and FNYEAQ. Trimming cost V 5 bases and J 1 base; bases outside gene matches: 5. This CDR3 region has 15 residues. Written as DNA, the CDR3 is TGTGCCAGCAGCCAAAGGACAGGGGTTAACTATGGCTACACCTTC. Its protein is CASSQRTGVNYGYTF.

V and J are TRBV7-2 and TRBJ2-7, with D unclear. The CDR3 is made up of 14 amino acids. The V gene's germline CDR1 is SGHTA and CDR2 FQGNSA. Between the trimmed V and J ends, which lost 5 bases and 1 base, there was a span of 12 bases. DNA for the CDR3: TGTGCCAGCAGCGCGGTTTACGGGTCCTACGAGCAGTACTTC. Translated, it gives CASSAVYGSYEQYF.

The chain links TRBV9 to TRBJ1-3; unclear D gene. The CDR3 has 14 amino acids. Looked up from germline, CDR1 is SGDLS and CDR2 is YYNGEE. Trimming cost V 0 bases and J 0 bases, with 4 bases left between them. As DNA, the CDR3 is TGTGCCAGCAGCGTAGAGAGCTCTGGAAACACCATATATTTT. This translates into CASSVESSGNTIYF.

The CDR3 spells CASSYPQGLPYNEQFF. Written as DNA, the CDR3 is TGTGCCAGCAGTTATCCCCAGGGCCTGCCCTACAATGAGCAGTTCTTC. The chain recombines TRBV28 with TRBJ2-1; D may be TRBD1 (5 bases). There are 16 residues in the CDR3. The germline CDR1 and CDR2 sequences are MDHEN and SYDVKM. The V gene lost 4 bases and the J gene lost 2 bases, with 15 bases spanning the gap.

The chain links TRBV25-1 to TRBJ1-1; 8 nucleotides agree with TRBD1. Germline V CDR1 and CDR2: MGHDK, SYGVNS. Trimming cost V 6 bases and J 4 bases; bases outside gene matches: 4. The CDR3 spans 13 residues. The CDR3 sequence is CASRDRGGTEAFF. Written as DNA, the CDR3 is TGTGCCAGCAGAGACAGGGGAGGCACTGAAGCTTTCTTT.

The chain combines TRBV5-1 with TRBJ1-2; 9 nucleotides line up with TRBD1. With 4 bases clipped from V and 1 base from J, the junction kept 5 bases outside the gene matches. Germline CDR1 SGHRS, CDR2 YFSETQ. The CDR3 extends over 15 amino acids. The CDR3 sequence: CASSGGQGVNYGYTF. DNA of the CDR3: TGCGCCAGCAGCGGGGGACAGGGTGTTAACTATGGCTACACCTTC. Variable domain in full (rest from reference TRBV5-1 and TRBJ1-2): KAGVTQTPRYLIKTRGQQVTLSCSPISGHRSVSWYQQTPGQGLQFLFEYFSETQRNKGNFPGRFSGRQFSNSRSEMNVSTLELGDSALYLCASSGGQGVNYGYTFGSGTRLTVV.

The V and J genes are TRBV19 and TRBJ1-1; 8 bases line up with TRBD1. V trimming: 8 bases; J trimming: 4 bases; junction bases outside the gene matches: 3. The CDR3 contains 12 residues. Germline V gene sequence: CDR1 LNHDA, CDR2 SQIVND (reference sequence). The CDR3 protein is CASHTGGTEAFF. The CDR3 DNA reads as TGTGCCAGTCATACAGGGGGCACTGAAGCTTTCTTT.

V and J are TRBV28 and TRBJ1-5; the D gene is possibly TRBD1 (5 bases). CDR3 length: 19 amino acids. Trimming shortened V by 2 bases and J by 1 base, and 21 bases separated the two germline ends. Germline assignment: CDR1 MDHEN and CDR2 SYDVKM. This CDR3 is CASSLPGLSRLGSNQPQHF. The CDR3, as DNA: TGTGCCAGCAGTTTACCGGGACTTTCCCGCCTCGGGAGCAATCAGCCCCAGCATTTT.

The chain has TRBV28 and TRBJ2-1; the match to TRBD2 covers 9 bases. V was pared by 2 bases and J by 1 base, with 21 bases of the junction left unmatched. CDR3 length: 22 residues. The germline gives CDR1 MDHEN, CDR2 SYDVKM. The CDR3 sequence: CASSLLLQRREGSKRSYNEQFF. Written as DNA, the CDR3 is TGTGCCAGCAGTTTACTGTTGCAGCGGCGGGAGGGTAGCAAAAGGTCCTACAATGAGCAGTTCTTC.

The V and J genes are TRBV7-3 and TRBJ1-1, with 10 nucleotides matching TRBD1. V shed 2 bases and J 6 bases; nucleotides not matched to a gene: 15. Germline CDR1 SGHTA, CDR2 FQGTGA. The CDR3 loop spans 18 amino acids. The CDR3 DNA follows: TGTGCCAGCAGCTTAGTCGGACCCCGACAGGGGGCGTTCGCTGAAGCTTTCTTT. The encoded protein is CASSLVGPRQGAFAEAFF.

The V and J genes are TRBV27 and TRBJ1-5; D remains unclear. Trimming stripped 8 bases from V and 2 bases from J, with 13 bases between. This CDR3 is built from 14 residues. Germline CDR1 is MNHEY and CDR2 is SMNVEV (reference sequence). CDR3 in amino acids: CASAPGGGNQPQHF. The CDR3 nucleotides are TGTGCCAGCGCTCCGGGAGGCGGCAATCAGCCCCAGCATTTT.

The chain is built from TRBV18 and TRBJ1-2; TRBD1 is a possible D gene (6 bases). The CDR3 is 15 residues long. CDR1 is KGHSH, CDR2 LQKENI, per germline. The germline V and J ends were trimmed by 0 bases and 4 bases, with 12 bases remaining between them. The CDR3 is CASSPPNTGSYGYTF. In nucleotides, the CDR3 is TGTGCCAGCTCACCACCTAATACAGGGAGCTATGGCTACACCTTC.

Turning to this clone: The same CDR3 arises from other DNA sequences in this sample as well. This chain uses TRBV19 with TRBJ1-1; D unclear. Trimming took off 5 bases at V and 2 bases at J, with 9 bases between the two ends. Germline CDR1 LNHDA, CDR2 SQIVND (reference sequence). This CDR3 has 13 residues. CDR3 region: CASSSTGNTEAFF. In DNA form, the CDR3 reads TGTGCCAGTAGTTCGACGGGAAACACTGAAGCTTTCTTT.

The V call is TRBV9, the J call TRBJ2-2; perhaps TRBD1 as D (6 bases). This CDR3 is built from 15 residues. V was trimmed by 3 bases and J by 7 bases, leaving 16 bases between them. Germline V gene lookup returns CDR1 SGDLS and CDR2 YYNGEE. The CDR3 DNA reads TGTGCCAGCAGCGCCCGGGACATATCTGGCGGGGAGCTGTTTTTT. Protein product: CASSARDISGGELFF.

The V and J genes are TRBV12-5 and TRBJ2-7; D is possibly TRBD2 (5 bases). This CDR3 is built from 15 residues. CDR1 and CDR2 (germline): LGHNT, FRNRAP. Deletions cut 3 bases from V and 2 bases from J, with 14 bases between. CDR3 coding DNA: TGTGCTAGTGGTTTAACGGACTCCCCGACCTACGAGCAGTACTTC. Amino acid sequence: CASGLTDSPTYEQYF.

This clone came up once. The chain recombines TRBV10-1 with TRBJ2-1, with 7 bases matching TRBD2. This CDR3 spans 13 amino acids. Per the germline V gene, CDR1 is WNHNN and CDR2 is SYGVQD (reference sequence). V shed 6 bases and J 5 bases; nucleotides not matched to a gene: 4. CDR3 residues: CASSETSDNEQFF. The CDR3 nucleotides read TGCGCCAGCAGCGAAACTAGCGACAATGAGCAGTTCTTC.